A single sample gave rise to the 25 T cell receptor beta chains below, sequenced in a study of Ad26.COV2.S vaccination and SARS-CoV-2 variants. Assay: immunoSEQ multiplex PCR; the TCRdb copy retains only in-frame clones and omits some. The sample shows more than 250,000 clones, about 90% of them seen only once. Treatment indicated: over 15 received Ad26.COV2.S at low or high dose, single or two shots; 5 received placebo; per-sample allocation not given. Samples were taken on day 63 after the first vaccine or placebo injection. The sequences come from peripheral blood, collected in a trial of Ad26.COV2.S vaccine versus placebo. These receptors were taken from a person aged 18-60 years who received the Ad26.COV2.S COVID-19 vaccine or a placebo.

The V and J genes are TRBV6-5 and TRBJ1-1; 9 bases agree with TRBD1. Trimming removed 6 bases from V and 4 bases from J; junction bases left unmatched: 6. This CDR3 spans 14 amino acids. From germline, CDR1 is MNHEY and CDR2 SVGAGI. The CDR3 sequence is CASSRGQGTTEAFF. In nucleotides, the CDR3 is TGTGCCAGCAGCCGAGGACAGGGGACCACTGAAGCTTTCTTT.

This chain links TRBV7-2 with TRBJ1-5, with D possibly matching TRBD1 (6 bases). The germline gives CDR1 SGHTA, CDR2 FQGNSA. Trimming took 4 bases from V and 6 from J, leaving 16 bases between them. The CDR3 runs to 15 residues. CDR3 sequence (DNA): TGTGCCAGCAGCTCCACACAGGGAGGCGGTCAGCCCCAGCATTTT. Residues: CASSSTQGGGQPQHF.

The J gene is TRBJ2-1, the V gene TRBV20-1; unclear D gene. The CDR3 has 13 amino acids. V was pared by 3 bases and J by 0 bases, with 6 bases between. CDR1 is DFQATT and CDR2 is SNEGSKA in the germline V gene (reference sequence). In DNA form, the CDR3 reads TGCAGTGCTAGTTTGAGCTCCTACAATGAGCAGTTCTTC. Protein: CSASLSSYNEQFF.

This clone was found a few times. The rearrangement joins TRBV12-3 or TRBV12-4 to TRBJ1-5; D uncertain. The CDR3 is 13 amino acids. V dropped 3 bases and J dropped 5 bases, with 8 bases sitting between them. The CDR3 nucleotides read TGTGCCAGCAGTTTCTTAGGAGATCAGCCCCAGCATTTT. Protein: CASSFLGDQPQHF.

This clone was seen just once. The chain combines TRBV28 with TRBJ2-3; perhaps TRBD2 as D (6 bases). The CDR3 spans 15 residues. Between the trimmed V and J ends, which lost 6 bases and 4 bases, there was a span of 17 bases. The germline gives CDR1 MDHEN, CDR2 SYDVKM. CDR3 protein: CASRLRGRKSDTQYF. The CDR3 region has the DNA TGTGCCAGCAGACTTCGGGGGAGAAAGTCAGATACGCAGTATTTT.

V is TRBV4-1 and J is TRBJ1-1, with TRBD1 as a possible D gene (6 bases). Germline CDR1 reads MGHRA; CDR2 reads YSYEKL. The V end lost 2 bases, the J end lost 1 base, and 14 bases lay between the germline ends. This CDR3 contains 16 residues. CDR3 residues: CASSQMLGQPNTEAFF. In DNA, the CDR3 is TGCGCCAGCAGCCAAATGTTAGGACAGCCGAACACTGAAGCTTTCTTT.

The genes are TRBV5-1 and TRBJ2-3, with D unresolved. CDR1 and CDR2 (germline): SGHRS, YFSETQ. CDR3 length: 14 residues. Trimming removed 1 base from V and 4 bases from J, with 10 bases in between. In DNA, the CDR3 is TGCGCCAGCAGCTTGATTGGGGTATCAGATACGCAGTATTTT. Its protein is CASSLIGVSDTQYF.

This clone was picked up one time. This sequence joins TRBV13 and TRBJ2-7, with D tentatively TRBD1 (5 bases). Trimming pared 3 bases from V and 2 bases from J, leaving 17 bases between. Per germline, CDR1 PRHDT and CDR2 FYEKMQ (reference sequence). The CDR3 is 16 residues long. CDR3 sequence reads: CASSFSPGLPTYEQYF. The CDR3 DNA is TGTGCCAGCAGCTTTTCTCCAGGGCTCCCTACCTACGAGCAGTACTTC.

The V call is TRBV18, the J call TRBJ1-6; possibly TRBD1 for D (6 bases). The CDR3 covers 15 residues. CDR1 KGHSH and CDR2 LQKENI come from the germline V gene. Trimming removed 3 bases from V and 10 bases from J, with 16 bases in between. CDR3 DNA: TGTGCCAGCTCACCCGGGGGAGCAGGGGAATCACCCCTCCACTTT. Its translation: CASSPGGAGESPLHF.

V is TRBV7-9 and J is TRBJ2-4, with no clear D. V lost 4 bases, J lost 5 bases, and 6 bases lay in between. The length of the CDR3 is 12 residues. CDR1 and CDR2 (germline): SEHNR, FQNEAQ (reference sequence). The CDR3 region is CASSSAENIQYF. CDR3 in DNA: TGTGCCAGCAGCTCCGCCGAAAACATTCAGTACTTC.

The chain combines TRBV6-5 with TRBJ2-7; 7 bases are shared with TRBD1. With V trimmed by 6 bases and J by 5 bases, 10 bases remained unmatched. The V gene's germline CDR1 is MNHEY and CDR2 SVGAGI. The CDR3 is 14 amino acids. The CDR3 DNA reads as TGTGCCAGCAGGAGGACAGGTTTGGGGGACGAGCAGTACTTC. This gives the protein CASRRTGLGDEQYF.

The chain employs TRBV10-1 and TRBJ2-2; possible D gene TRBD1, 5 bases. The CDR3 length is 14 residues. V shed 6 bases and J shed 1 base, with 9 bases lying between them. Germline lookup yields CDR1 WNHNN and CDR2 SYGVQD (reference sequence). The CDR3 is CASSQDRNTGELFF. The CDR3 bases are TGCGCCAGCAGCCAAGACAGGAACACCGGGGAGCTGTTTTTT.

Points on this clone: This sample includes further DNA sequences coding for the same CDR3. The gene calls are TRBV5-1 and TRBJ1-1; D gene ambiguous. Germline loops: CDR1 SGHRS, CDR2 YFSETQ. This CDR3 has 14 amino acids. V lost 0 bases and J 0 bases, leaving 6 bases between the germline ends. CDR3 bases: TGCGCCAGCAGCTTGGGGCCAATGAACACTGAAGCTTTCTTT. This sequence encodes CASSLGPMNTEAFF.

The table lists this clone with a few counts. The chain joins TRBV19 to TRBJ1-2; D gene ambiguous. The CDR3 sequence is 12 residues long. V lost 6 bases and J 0 bases, leaving 5 bases between the germline ends. Germline V CDR1 and CDR2: LNHDA, SQIVND (reference sequence). CDR3 in amino acids: CASSDTNYGYTF. Written as DNA, the CDR3 is TGTGCCAGTAGCGACACTAACTATGGCTACACCTTC.

This chain connects TRBV15 to TRBJ2-1, with TRBD1 as a possible D gene (5 bases). Germline V gene sequence: CDR1 LNHNV, CDR2 YYDKDF (reference sequence). The CDR3 has 15 amino acids. Between the trimmed V and J ends, which lost 1 base and 0 bases, there was a span of 7 bases. CDR3 in amino acids: CATSRAQGSYNEQFF. The CDR3 DNA reads TGTGCCACCAGCAGAGCGCAGGGCTCCTACAATGAGCAGTTCTTC. Using reference TRBV15 and TRBJ2-1 for the parts outside the CDR3, the full variable domain is DAMVIQNPRYQVTQFGKPVTLSCSQTLNHNVMYWYQQKSSQAPKLLFHYYDKDFNNEADTPDNFQSRRPNTSFCFLDIRSPGLGDTAMYLCATSRAQGSYNEQFFGPGTRLTVL.

This rearrangement joins TRBV4-2 to TRBJ1-1, with 11 bases aligning to TRBD1. Germline V gene lookup returns CDR1 LGHNA and CDR2 YNFKEQ. V gave up 4 bases and J gave up 2 bases; unmatched junction bases: 6. There are 16 residues in the CDR3. This CDR3 is CASSPGQGVGNTEAFF. CDR3 DNA: TGTGCCAGCAGCCCGGGACAGGGGGTCGGAAACACTGAAGCTTTCTTT.

CDR3 nucleotides: TGTGCCAGCAGTTTATGGAATCAGCCCCAGCATTTT. Protein product: CASSLWNQPQHF. The chain joins TRBV28 to TRBJ1-5; D is unclear. Germline V lookup: CDR1 MDHEN, CDR2 SYDVKM. There are 12 residues in the CDR3. The V end was cut by 0 bases, the J end by 4 bases, with 1 base between.

CDR3 coding DNA: TGCGCCAGCAGCTCGGAGGGAGGGGGGTACAATGAGCAGTTCTTC. Translated: CASSSEGGGYNEQFF. This sequence joins TRBV5-1 and TRBJ2-1; tentative D call: TRBD2 (7 bases). V lost 3 bases, J lost 4 bases, and 14 bases lay in between. CDR1 and CDR2 from the germline V gene are SGHRS and YFSETQ. The CDR3 runs 15 residues.

The V gene is TRBV2, the J gene TRBJ1-2, with D unresolved. Germline V gene lookup returns CDR1 SNHLY and CDR2 FYNNEI. Trimming took off 1 base at V and 2 bases at J, with 5 bases between the two ends. The CDR3 runs 13 residues. The CDR3 spells CASSEGANYGYTF. In DNA, the CDR3 is TGTGCCAGCAGTGAAGGGGCCAACTATGGCTACACCTTC.

V usage is TRBV6-5 and J usage is TRBJ1-2; 9 nucleotides match TRBD1. The junction had 7 bases not matched to a gene; V was cut back by 3 bases and J by 8 bases. The CDR3 consists of 14 residues. The V gene's germline CDR1 is MNHEY and CDR2 SVGAGI. This chain's CDR3 is CASSYDGTGRGYTF. The CDR3 nucleotides read TGTGCCAGCAGTTATGATGGGACAGGGAGAGGCTACACCTTC.

The rearrangement links TRBV12-5 to TRBJ2-1; 8 bases line up with TRBD2. Germline V gene data show CDR1 as LGHNT and CDR2 as FRNRAP. V lost 1 base to trimming and J lost 3 bases; unmatched junction nucleotides: 2. The CDR3 covers 15 residues. The CDR3 reads CASGLGAGDYNEQFF. CDR3 DNA sequence: TGTGCTAGTGGTTTGGGAGCGGGGGACTACAATGAGCAGTTCTTC.

The chain uses TRBV6-5 and TRBJ1-6, with D hard to call. In germline, CDR1 is MNHEY, CDR2 SVGAGI. This CDR3 comprises 14 residues. With 2 bases removed from V and 9 bases from J, the gap between germline ends came to 11 bases. The CDR3 spells CASSYGIRGSPLHF. The CDR3 DNA sequence: TGTGCCAGCAGTTACGGGATTAGAGGTTCACCCCTCCACTTT.

The chain links TRBV19 to TRBJ2-1, with D possibly matching TRBD2 (5 bases). V was clipped by 3 bases and J by 7 bases, with 10 bases between them. Looked up from germline, CDR1 is LNHDA and CDR2 is SQIVND (reference sequence). This CDR3 comprises 13 residues. CDR3 protein: CASSIAGWNEQFF. Here the CDR3 DNA reads TGTGCCAGTAGTATTGCGGGTTGGAATGAGCAGTTCTTC.

This chain links TRBV11-3 with TRBJ2-3; D gene unclear. The CDR3 consists of 13 residues. Germline loops: CDR1 SGHNT, CDR2 YENEEA. Trimming took off 2 bases at V and 2 bases at J, with 5 bases between the two ends. CDR3 residues: CASSLTDTDTQYF. CDR3 sequence (DNA): TGTGCCAGCAGCTTAACAGACACAGATACGCAGTATTTT.

The chain recombines TRBV10-3 with TRBJ2-5; D remains unclear. Germline V gene data show CDR1 as ENHRY and CDR2 as SYGVKD. The CDR3 runs 12 residues. Deletions cut 10 bases from V and 5 bases from J, with 14 bases between. The CDR3, as DNA: TGTGCCACCCTTTCAGTATCGGAGACCCAGTACTTC. It yields the protein CATLSVSETQYF.